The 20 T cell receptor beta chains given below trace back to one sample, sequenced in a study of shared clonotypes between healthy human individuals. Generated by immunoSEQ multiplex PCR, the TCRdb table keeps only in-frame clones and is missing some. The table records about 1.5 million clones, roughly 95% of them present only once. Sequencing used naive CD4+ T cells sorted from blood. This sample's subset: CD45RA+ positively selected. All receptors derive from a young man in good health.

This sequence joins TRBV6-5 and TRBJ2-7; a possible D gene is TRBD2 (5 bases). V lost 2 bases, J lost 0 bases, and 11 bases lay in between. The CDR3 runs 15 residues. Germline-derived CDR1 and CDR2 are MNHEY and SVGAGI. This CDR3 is CASSYVGIRSYEQYF. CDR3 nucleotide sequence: TGTGCCAGCAGTTACGTCGGGATCCGCTCCTACGAGCAGTACTTC.

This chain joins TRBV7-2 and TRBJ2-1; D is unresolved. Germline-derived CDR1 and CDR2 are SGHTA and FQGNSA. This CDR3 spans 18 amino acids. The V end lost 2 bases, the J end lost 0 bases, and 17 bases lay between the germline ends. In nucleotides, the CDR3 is TGTGCCAGCAGCTTACTAGGTACGGGCGTTAGCTCCTACAATGAGCAGTTCTTC. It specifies CASSLLGTGVSSYNEQFF.

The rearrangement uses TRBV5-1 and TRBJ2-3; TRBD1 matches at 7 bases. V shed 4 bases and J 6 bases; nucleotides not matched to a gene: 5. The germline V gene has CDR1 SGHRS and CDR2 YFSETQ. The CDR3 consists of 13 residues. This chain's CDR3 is CASSQTGDDTQYF. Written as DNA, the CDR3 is TGCGCCAGCAGCCAAACAGGGGACGATACGCAGTATTTT.

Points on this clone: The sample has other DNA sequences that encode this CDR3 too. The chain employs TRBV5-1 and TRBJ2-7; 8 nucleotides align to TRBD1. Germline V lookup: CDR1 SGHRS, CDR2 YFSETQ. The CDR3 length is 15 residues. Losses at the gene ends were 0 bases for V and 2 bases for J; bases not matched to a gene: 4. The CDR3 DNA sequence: TGCGCCAGCAGCTTGGTCACAGGGGGTACCTACGAGCAGTACTTC. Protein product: CASSLVTGGTYEQYF.

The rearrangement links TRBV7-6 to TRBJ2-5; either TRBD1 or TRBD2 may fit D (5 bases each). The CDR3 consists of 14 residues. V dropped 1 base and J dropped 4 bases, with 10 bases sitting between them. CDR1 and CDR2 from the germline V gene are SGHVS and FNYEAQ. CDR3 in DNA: TGTGCCAGCAGCTTAGGGTCAGGGAGAGAGACCCAGTACTTC. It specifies CASSLGSGRETQYF.

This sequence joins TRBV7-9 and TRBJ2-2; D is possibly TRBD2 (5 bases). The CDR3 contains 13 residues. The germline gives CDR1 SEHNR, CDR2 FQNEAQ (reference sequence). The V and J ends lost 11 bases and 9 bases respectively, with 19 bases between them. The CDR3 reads CAGWTGIQRELFF. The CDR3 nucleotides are TGTGCCGGGTGGACGGGGATCCAAAGGGAGCTGTTTTTT.

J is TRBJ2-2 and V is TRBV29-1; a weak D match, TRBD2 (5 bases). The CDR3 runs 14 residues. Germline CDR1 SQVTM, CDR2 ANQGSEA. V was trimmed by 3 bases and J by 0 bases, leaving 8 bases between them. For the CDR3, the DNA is TGCAGCGTTGATGAGGGATCGAACACCGGGGAGCTGTTTTTT. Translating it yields CSVDEGSNTGELFF.

This chain's CDR3 is CASSLGRTGNRNTIYF. CDR3 nucleotides: TGCGCCAGCAGCTTGGGAAGGACAGGGAATCGAAACACCATATATTTT. V usage is TRBV5-1 and J usage is TRBJ1-3; 8 bases line up with TRBD1. Germline assignment: CDR1 SGHRS and CDR2 YFSETQ. V gave up 0 bases and J gave up 5 bases; unmatched junction bases: 7. This CDR3 spans 16 amino acids.

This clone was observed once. CDR3 DNA: TGTGCCAGTAGTATTTGGCGGGTGGTAGCGAGAGCGAACGGGGCCAACGTCCTGACTTTC. This sequence encodes CASSIWRVVARANGANVLTF. The V gene is TRBV19, the J gene TRBJ2-6; weak D call: TRBD2 (5 bases). The V gene lost 3 bases and the J gene lost 4 bases, with 25 bases spanning the gap. Germline V gene data show CDR1 as LNHDA and CDR2 as SQIVND (reference sequence). CDR3 size: 20 residues.

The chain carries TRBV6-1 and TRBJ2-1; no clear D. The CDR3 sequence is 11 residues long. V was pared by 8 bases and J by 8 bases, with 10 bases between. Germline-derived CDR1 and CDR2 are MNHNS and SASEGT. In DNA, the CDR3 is TGTGCCAGCGTCCTTTTTGATGAGCAGTTCTTC. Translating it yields CASVLFDEQFF.

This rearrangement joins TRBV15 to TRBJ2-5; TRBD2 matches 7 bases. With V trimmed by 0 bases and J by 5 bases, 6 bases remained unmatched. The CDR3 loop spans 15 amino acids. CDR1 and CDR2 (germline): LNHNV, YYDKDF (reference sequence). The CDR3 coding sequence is TGTGCCACCAGCAGAGAAGCGGGGTTCGCGGAGACCCAGTACTTC. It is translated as CATSREAGFAETQYF.

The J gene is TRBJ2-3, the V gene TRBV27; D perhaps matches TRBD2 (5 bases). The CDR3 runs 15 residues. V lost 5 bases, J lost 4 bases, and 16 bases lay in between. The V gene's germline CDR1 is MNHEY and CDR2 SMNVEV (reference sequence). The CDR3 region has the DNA TGTGCCAGCAGTCCCAGAGGGCCTTTTCCAGATACGCAGTATTTT. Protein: CASSPRGPFPDTQYF.

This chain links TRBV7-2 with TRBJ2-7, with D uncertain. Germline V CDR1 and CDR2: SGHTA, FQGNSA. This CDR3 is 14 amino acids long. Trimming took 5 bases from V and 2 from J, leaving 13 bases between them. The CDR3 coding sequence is TGTGCCAGCAGCCCCCTCGGGCTAGCCTACGAGCAGTACTTC. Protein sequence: CASSPLGLAYEQYF.

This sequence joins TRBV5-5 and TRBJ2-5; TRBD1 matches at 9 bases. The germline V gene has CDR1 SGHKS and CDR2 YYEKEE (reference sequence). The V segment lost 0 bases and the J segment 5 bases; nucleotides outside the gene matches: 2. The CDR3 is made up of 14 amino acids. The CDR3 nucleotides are TGTGCCAGCAGCTTGGGGGGACAGGGTGAGACCCAGTACTTC. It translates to CASSLGGQGETQYF.

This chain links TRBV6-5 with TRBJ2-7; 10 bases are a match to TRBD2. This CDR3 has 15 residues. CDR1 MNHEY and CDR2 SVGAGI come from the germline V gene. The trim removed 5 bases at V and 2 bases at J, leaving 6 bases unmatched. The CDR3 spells CASSPSAGGAYEQYF. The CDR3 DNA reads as TGTGCCAGCAGTCCCTCAGCGGGAGGGGCCTACGAGCAGTACTTC.

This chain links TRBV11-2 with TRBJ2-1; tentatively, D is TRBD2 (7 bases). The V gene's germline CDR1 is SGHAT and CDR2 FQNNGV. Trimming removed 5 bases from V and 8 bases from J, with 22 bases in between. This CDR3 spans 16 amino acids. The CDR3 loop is CASSAWQGGGGDEQFF. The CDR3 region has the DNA TGTGCCAGCAGCGCCTGGCAGGGAGGGGGGGGTGATGAGCAGTTCTTC.

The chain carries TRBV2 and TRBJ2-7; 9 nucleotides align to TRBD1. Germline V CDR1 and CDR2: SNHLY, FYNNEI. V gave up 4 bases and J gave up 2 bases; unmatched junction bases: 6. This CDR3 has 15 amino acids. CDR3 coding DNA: TGTGCCAGCAGTGGGGGCGGGACAGGGCCCTACGAGCAGTACTTC. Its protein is CASSGGGTGPYEQYF.

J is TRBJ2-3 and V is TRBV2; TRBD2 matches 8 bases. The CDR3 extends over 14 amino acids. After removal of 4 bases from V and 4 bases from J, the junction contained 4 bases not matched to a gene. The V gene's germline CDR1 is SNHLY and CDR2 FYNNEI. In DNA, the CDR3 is TGTGCCAGCAGTGCGACAGCGGGAGCAGATACGCAGTATTTT. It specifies CASSATAGADTQYF. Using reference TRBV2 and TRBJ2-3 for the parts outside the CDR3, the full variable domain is EPEVTQTPSHQVTQMGQEVILRCVPISNHLYFYWYRQILGQKVEFLVSFYNNEISEKSEIFDDQFSVERPDGSNFTLKIRSTKLEDSAMYFCASSATAGADTQYFGPGTRLTVL.

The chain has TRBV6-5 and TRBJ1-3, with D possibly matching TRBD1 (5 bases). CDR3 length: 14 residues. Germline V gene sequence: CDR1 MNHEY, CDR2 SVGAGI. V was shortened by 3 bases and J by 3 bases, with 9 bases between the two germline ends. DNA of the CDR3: TGTGCCAGCAGTTATTCAGGGTTTGGAAACACCATATATTTT. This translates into CASSYSGFGNTIYF.

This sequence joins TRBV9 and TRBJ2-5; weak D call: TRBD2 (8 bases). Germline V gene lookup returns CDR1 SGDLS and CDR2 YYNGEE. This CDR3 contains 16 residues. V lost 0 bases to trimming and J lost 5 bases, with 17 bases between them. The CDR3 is CASSVAVAGQFETQYF. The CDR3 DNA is TGTGCCAGCAGCGTAGCCGTAGCGGGACAGTTCGAGACCCAGTACTTC.